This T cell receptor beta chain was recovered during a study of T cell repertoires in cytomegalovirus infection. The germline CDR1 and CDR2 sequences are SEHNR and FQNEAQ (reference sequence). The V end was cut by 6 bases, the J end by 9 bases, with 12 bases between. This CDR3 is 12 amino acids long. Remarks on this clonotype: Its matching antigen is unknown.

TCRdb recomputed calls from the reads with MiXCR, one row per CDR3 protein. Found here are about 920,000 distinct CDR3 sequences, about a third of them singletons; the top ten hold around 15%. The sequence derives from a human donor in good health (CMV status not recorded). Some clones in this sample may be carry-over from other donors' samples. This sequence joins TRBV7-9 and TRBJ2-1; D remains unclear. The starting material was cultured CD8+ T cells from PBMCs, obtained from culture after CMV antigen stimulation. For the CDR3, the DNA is TGTGCCAGCAGTCCCGGACCTCTTGAGCAGTTCTTC. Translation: CASSPGPLEQFF.